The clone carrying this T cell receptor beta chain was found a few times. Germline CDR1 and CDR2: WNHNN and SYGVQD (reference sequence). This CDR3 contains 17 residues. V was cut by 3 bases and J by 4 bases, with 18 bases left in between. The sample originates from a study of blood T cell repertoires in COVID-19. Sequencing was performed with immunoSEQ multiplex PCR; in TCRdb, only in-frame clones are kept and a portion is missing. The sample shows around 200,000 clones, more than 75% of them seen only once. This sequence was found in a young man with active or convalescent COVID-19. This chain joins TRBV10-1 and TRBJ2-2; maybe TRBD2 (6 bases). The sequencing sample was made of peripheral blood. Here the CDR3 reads CASSDIRWRGCTGELFF. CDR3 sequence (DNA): TGCGCCAGCAGTGATATTCGGTGGAGGGGATGCACCGGGGAGCTGTTTTTT.